This T cell receptor (beta chain) was recovered during a study of cytomegalovirus exposure and HLA in healthy donors (dated by TCRdb to about 2017). As for the study more broadly: An earlier analysis of 587 of the donors reported approximately 280 Gb of sequence data and about 120 million unique TCR beta sequences obtained from about 179 million T cells. About 280 gigabases of sequencing data and around 87 million unique TCR sequences were included in an early release covering 550 to 650 HLA-typed donors. Of the 350 to 400 genotyped donors, about 80% fell in the genetic ancestry cluster associated with self-reported Caucasian donors. The aim of the study was to test whether cataloging public T cell receptors could identify signatures of past pathogen exposure. The study profiled the T cell repertoires of under 850 subjects by immunosequencing and related them to cytomegalovirus serostatus. A separate validation cohort of roughly 120 different subjects was used in addition to the approximately 640-subject first cohort. To predict cytomegalovirus infection status, the study brought together high-throughput TCR immunosequencing, statistical association of individual TCRs with disease status, and machine learning. A later analysis re-analyzed previously published TCR beta repertoires from 666 donors and added high-resolution HLA genotyping to study TCR occurrence patterns. Rather than drawing on any new phenotypic data, the later analysis identified candidate immune exposures from TCR beta sequences and the way those sequences occurred across donors. An earlier analysis of 587 of the donors used high-throughput TCR beta sequencing to judge whether each TCR beta V gene segment behaved as functional or pseudogenic. Donor age, sex, ethnicity and CMV serostatus were compiled alongside the repertoire data. A later genetic analysis used genome-wide SNP genotypes for about three fifths of the 666 donors, treating that subset as a discovery cohort. All discovery cohort repertoires had been generated using a single sequencing platform. Both class I and class II loci were covered by HLA typing, at four-digit resolution. Typing coverage differed by locus: A, B, C, DRB1 and DQB1 were typed in roughly 629-630 donors, DQA1 in about 500, DPA1 in 600 to 610, and DPB1 in around 490. Because of strong linkage in the cohort, roughly five DR-DQ haplotypes were treated as single units for association and clustering. Across approximately 400 genotyped donors of the cohort, an average of approximately 220,000 unique TCR beta nucleotide sequences per donor were sequenced, and about a sixth of those sequences were non-productive. The paper's findings and limits, for the study overall: Broadly in line with IMGT annotations, most TCR beta V segments showed up in productive rearrangements about 87% or about 30% of the time in an earlier analysis of several hundred of the donors. In a later analysis, TCR association rates were found to vary across HLA loci, with the most associated TCRs seen for DRB1 alleles and the fewest for HLA-C alleles. In a later analysis, HLA-associated TCR beta chains were found to be more clonally expanded and to have lower generation probabilities than equally common non-associated chains. Specific HLA alleles were associated with over 15,000 TCR beta sequences at a false discovery rate of 0.05 in a later analysis. The study gave a list of 150 to 200 TCR beta chains associated with cytomegalovirus. In vitro tests confirmed that three of the cytomegalovirus-associated TCR beta chains recognize cytomegalovirus antigens. In both the original and validation cohorts, the classifier was reported to diagnose cytomegalovirus status with high specificity and sensitivity. In a later analysis, several top co-occurrence clusters were reported to appear linked to parvovirus B19, influenza, CMV and Epstein-Barr virus. Sequencing depth was assumed to be roughly uniform across donors in the presence/absence analyses, though that assumption may not hold. A later analysis found that most CMV-associated TCR beta chains appeared HLA-restricted, with HLA associations seemingly driven largely by CMV exposure. Because HLA typing was missing for some donors at each locus, association tests included only the typed subset. Linkage disequilibrium might explain the correlated functional status among segregating V segments, but an unknown experimental factor could not be ruled out. Some IMGT-functional V segments, including TRBV6-2 and TRBV6-3, could not be distinguished by the 87-base-pair reads and were therefore excluded. When HLA alleles, especially DR and DQ, strongly co-occurred, attributing TCR associations to individual alleles was difficult. Immune exposure information for the cohort was limited to CMV serostatus. The authors suggested that the approach could potentially be extended to other disease states and immunological phenotypes. A later genetic analysis reported fewer N-insertions in productive TCRs among donors in an Asian-associated ancestry cluster than the approximately 670-donor mean. The earlier analysis of about 600 of the donors excluded approximately 17 rarely observed V segments, including chromosome 9 orphons, because counts were too low. A further reported finding was that TCR beta sequences accurately predicted the HLA-A and HLA-B alleles for most subjects in the first cohort. This cohort had only TCR beta chains sequenced, and the lack of alpha or paired-chain data limited which features could be detected. Across donors, most TCR sequences were observed very rarely, whereas some public TCRs were present in many individuals. A group of highly shared sequence variants was considered likely to be a technical artifact of the sequencing pipeline. An association between a missense DCLRE1C variant and V-gene and J-gene trimming of TCR beta chains was found in a later genetic analysis and replicated in an independent cohort.

Points on this clone: What antigen it recognizes has not been identified. The sample holds no much larger clone one base away, and base qualities are not on file.

The germline V and J ends show losses of 4 bases and 8 bases respectively, and no gene match explains 6 bases of the junction. CDR1 and CDR2, per the germline V gene, are SGHRS and YFSETQ. From the cysteine up to the phenylalanine, the CDR3 has a length of 14 residues. Only the CDR3 portion is preserved as DNA: 42 bases, with reading frame beginning at the first base. The cohort was made up of 650 to 700 healthy bone marrow donors. At the time of sampling, all cohort members were nominally healthy, though unrecorded immune exposures were likely present. The donor tested CMV seronegative, placing the donor among the 352 seronegative members of the cohort. A peripheral blood sample was collected from each donor, and TCR beta sequencing was performed on peripheral blood mononuclear cells. Genomic DNA was extracted from the blood cell samples with the Qiagen DNeasy Blood Extraction Kit. Libraries came from the immunoSEQ multiplex PCR assay. A mixture of 60 forward primers for TCR Vbeta segments and 13 reverse primers for TCR Jbeta segments was used in the multiplex PCR. A multiplex PCR assay on genomic DNA amplified the CDR3 region of rearranged TCR beta genes. Amplified TCR beta libraries were sequenced as 87-base-pair reads on the Illumina HiSeq System. Concerning the study's data processing: A later analysis counted approximately 84 million unique TCR beta chains across the 650 to 700 repertoires, and 9 million to 14 million of these chains were shared by at least two donors. To remove PCR and sequencing errors, raw reads were error-corrected and collapsed into unique sequences using a nearest-neighbor algorithm that merged closely related sequences. CDR3 sequences were aligned to IMGT reference sequences to assign V, D and J gene segments. For a sequence to be retained, a match of at least six nucleotides was required to both a V gene segment and a J gene segment. Rearrangements were classified as productive when the CDR3 lacked stop codons and remained in frame with V and J, and all other rearrangements were classified as non-productive. CDR3 was defined according to IMGT convention as the region running from the second conserved V-encoded cysteine to the conserved J-encoded phenylalanine. In an earlier analysis of 550 to 650 of the donors, sequences lacking an unambiguous match to a single V gene segment were excluded. In an earlier analysis of approximately 560 of the donors, a V segment was called functional when productive rearrangements were above 56.7%, and segregating when the standard deviation between donors exceeded 5%. A statistical classification framework was built for diagnosing cytomegalovirus status from the catalog of TCR beta chain sequences. In a later analysis, V and J genes were assigned by comparing TCR nucleotide sequences against IMGT/GENE-DB human TR gene sequences. Using the TCRdist pipeline, a later analysis assigned CDR3 sequences along with most-parsimonious VDJ recombination scenarios. A later analysis defined each TCR beta chain by its CDR3 amino acid sequence plus V-gene family, and excluded reads lacking a unique V-gene family. As a way to deal with suspected cross-contamination and a sequencing artifact, a later analysis dropped hundreds of nucleotide sequences that were highly shared and had low generation probability. In a later analysis, a clonal expansion index was calculated for each public chain from normalized within-repertoire ranks of inferred template counts. A later analysis computed generation probabilities with a VDJ recombination model fitted to out-of-frame rearrangements, and checked the results against IGoR. Hypergeometric tests were used in a later analysis to score TCR-TCR, TCR-HLA and TCR-CMV co-occurrence, with a repertoire-size bias correction applied to the TCR pairs. False discovery rates were estimated in a later analysis by permuting HLA or CMV assignments 20 times. In a later analysis, co-occurring TCRs were grouped using DBSCAN, with TCRdist sequence similarity added in when clustering inside HLA-allele-positive subsets. Repertoires with fewer than 30,000 or more than 120,000 public chains, plus five repertoires with anomalous nucleotide sharing, were excluded from co-occurrence clustering. Entries here come from immuneACCESS through TCRdb and include only in-frame sequences with V and J called. Some clones fail to appear in such tables; in the studies checked, an unresolved V gene covers under half of the shortfall, and the cause of the remainder is unknown. That table supplies the V and J calls and clone size; D and trimming were determined from the DNA. This sample gives roughly 100,000 clones in total; less than 90% of them show up just once. The ten most abundant clones make up 2.5% to 3% of the sample.

The sample was PBMCs. The TCR was taken from a man between 35 and 55 years old in good health and CMV-seronegative. Here the chain combines TRBV5-1 and TRBJ1-6; 7 middle bases align to TRBD1. In nucleotide form, the sequence is TGCGCCAGCAGCACAGGGGAGGTGGATTCACCCCTCCACTTT. Translated, it gives CASSTGEVDSPLHF.